This TCR beta chain was sequenced during a study of blood T cell repertoires in COVID-19. Study-level background: Acute and convalescent COVID-19 specimens originated in the United States, Italy and Spain. PBMCs, B-cell-depleted T cells, or T cells provided the cDNA or gDNA that made up the material.

Clinical history reported by participants formed the basis on which cohorts were assigned. Authors' data handling: Counts of nucleated cells, estimated from reference gene primer amplification, were obtained. The method was immunoSEQ multiplex PCR; TCRdb's version includes in-frame clones alone and lacks a portion of them. V and J calls and clone size are those listed in that table; D and trimming were worked out from the DNA. The sample lists roughly 250,000 clones, approximately 86% occurring once. Germline V gives CDR1 SGHKS, CDR2 YYEKEE (reference sequence). CDR3 length: 16 amino acids. Germline trimming cut 4 bases from V and 2 bases from J; bases unmatched to any gene: 5.

Sequences were obtained from PBMCs or T cells enriched from blood (not recorded which). The chain carries TRBV5-5 and TRBJ2-3, with 12 bases identical to TRBD2. The source of this sequence is a woman in her forties with acute COVID-19. The CDR3 DNA follows: TGTGCCAGCAGCATAAGACTAGCGGGAGTCACAGATACGCAGTATTTT. This encodes CASSIRLAGVTDTQYF.